Below are 29 T cell receptor beta chains sequenced from a single sample in a study of blood T cell repertoires in COVID-19. TCRdb keeps only in-frame clones here, not all; method: immunoSEQ multiplex PCR. Here the sample spans 200,000 to 250,000 clones, roughly 88% being singletons. Sequences were obtained from PBMCs or T cells enriched from blood (not recorded which). These receptors were taken from a woman aged 25-40 years who had been exposed to COVID-19.

The chain joins TRBV5-1 to TRBJ2-2, with 11 bases fitting TRBD2. Germline V lookup: CDR1 SGHRS, CDR2 YFSETQ. The trim removed 6 bases at V and 3 bases at J, leaving 4 bases unmatched. The CDR3 runs to 15 residues. The CDR3 here is CASKTSGRYTGELFF. As DNA, the CDR3 is TGCGCCAGCAAAACTAGCGGGAGATACACCGGGGAGCTGTTTTTT.

The CDR3 bases are TGTGCCAGCACGGCAGGTTTTGATAATTCACCCCTCCACTTT. Translating gives CASTAGFDNSPLHF. The chain is built from TRBV5-6 and TRBJ1-6; D unresolved. The CDR3 has 14 residues. Looked up from germline, CDR1 is SGHDT and CDR2 is YYEEEE. V was clipped by 6 bases and J by 5 bases, with 12 bases between them.

The chain is built from TRBV6-5 and TRBJ1-2; 9 bases are a match to TRBD1. This CDR3 is built from 15 residues. Germline V gene lookup returns CDR1 MNHEY and CDR2 SVGAGI. V lost 7 bases and J lost 0; bases outside the gene matches: 6. CDR3 residues: CASTGTGRSNYGYTF. For the CDR3, the DNA is TGTGCCAGCACGGGGACAGGGCGGTCTAACTATGGCTACACCTTC.

Only a few counts were recorded for this clone. The chain recombines TRBV9 with TRBJ1-2; 8 bases match TRBD1. The V segment lost 0 bases and the J segment 8 bases; nucleotides outside the gene matches: 9. The CDR3 contains 15 residues. CDR1 and CDR2 (germline): SGDLS, YYNGEE. CDR3 sequence reads: CASSVDVRGLDGYTF. The CDR3 DNA sequence: TGTGCCAGCAGCGTAGACGTCAGGGGGCTAGACGGCTACACCTTC.

The rearrangement joins TRBV27 to TRBJ2-5, with D possibly TRBD2 on 6 matching bases. In germline, CDR1 is MNHEY, CDR2 SMNVEV (reference sequence). The CDR3 is 18 amino acids. V lost 0 bases and J lost 1, with 18 bases in between. The CDR3 nucleotides read TGTGCCAGCAGTTTATCGACGGGAGACTCCCCTTTCCAAGAGACCCAGTACTTC. It translates to CASSLSTGDSPFQETQYF.

This clone was detected once. This chain uses TRBV28 with TRBJ1-1; no definite D call. This CDR3 is 12 amino acids long. Germline-derived CDR1 and CDR2 are MDHEN and SYDVKM. V lost 2 bases and J lost 8, with 9 bases in between. The CDR3 sequence: CASSLKVTEAFF. CDR3 DNA: TGTGCCAGCAGTTTAAAAGTCACAGAAGCTTTCTTT.

The V and J genes are TRBV5-1 and TRBJ2-1; TRBD2 might be the D (6 bases). This CDR3 contains 14 residues. CDR1 and CDR2 (germline): SGHRS, YFSETQ. The V and J ends lost 3 bases and 9 bases respectively, with 16 bases between them. CDR3 sequence reads: CASSSAGPPGEQFF. The CDR3 DNA sequence: TGCGCCAGCAGCTCGGCGGGACCCCCAGGTGAGCAGTTCTTC.

This clone has only a few counts. This chain uses TRBV6-1 with TRBJ2-7; 8 bases align to TRBD1. V gave up 1 base and J gave up 4 bases; unmatched junction bases: 6. The V gene's germline CDR1 is MNHNS and CDR2 SASEGT. This CDR3 contains 15 residues. The CDR3 DNA sequence: TGTGCCAGCAGTGAAGATGCAGGGGGCGCGTACGAGCAGTACTTC. Its protein is CASSEDAGGAYEQYF.

V gene TRBV11-1 combines with J gene TRBJ2-1, with TRBD2 matching 7 bases. V dropped 6 bases and J dropped 5; count of bases not matched to a gene: 10. Per germline, CDR1 SGHAT and CDR2 FQDESV (reference sequence). The CDR3 has 15 amino acids. The CDR3 sequence: CASRKGRARNNEQFF. CDR3 bases: TGTGCCAGCAGAAAAGGGAGGGCTCGGAACAATGAGCAGTTCTTC.

This chain connects TRBV10-3 to TRBJ2-7; TRBD1 matches 7 bases. Germline values: CDR1 ENHRY, CDR2 SYGVKD. J was trimmed by 5 bases and V by 6 bases; bases with no gene match: 10. The CDR3 has 14 amino acids. This chain's CDR3 is CAISGTEFGHEQYF. CDR3 DNA: TGTGCCATCAGCGGGACAGAATTCGGCCACGAGCAGTACTTC.

The J gene is TRBJ1-1, the V gene TRBV4-1; 11 bases are shared with TRBD1. CDR3 size: 15 residues. V dropped 4 bases and J dropped 5; count of bases not matched to a gene: 6. The germline CDR1 and CDR2 sequences are MGHRA and YSYEKL. The CDR3 DNA sequence: TGCGCCAGCAGCCCTCCCCGGGACAGGGGGACTGAAGCTTTCTTT. This encodes CASSPPRDRGTEAFF.

The chain recombines TRBV6-1 with TRBJ2-7, with 7 bases identical to TRBD1. With V trimmed by 6 bases and J by 0 bases, 5 bases remained unmatched. Germline V gene lookup returns CDR1 MNHNS and CDR2 SASEGT. This CDR3 has 14 residues. CDR3 sequence (DNA): TGTGCCAGCAGGGGACAGCTAGACTCCTACGAGCAGTACTTC. Protein: CASRGQLDSYEQYF.

This chain uses TRBV3-1 (or the pseudogene TRBV3-2) with TRBJ2-1; the D gene is possibly TRBD2 (6 bases). The CDR3 is 17 residues long. Germline CDR1 LGHDT, CDR2 YNNKEL (reference sequence). V shed 1 base and J shed 8 bases, with 21 bases lying between them. The CDR3 is CASSQVVFGGSGHEQFF. In DNA form, the CDR3 reads TGTGCCAGCAGCCAAGTAGTGTTTGGCGGTAGCGGTCATGAGCAGTTCTTC.

The V call is TRBV6-1, the J call TRBJ2-5, with TRBD1 matching 10 bases. Germline loops: CDR1 MNHNS, CDR2 SASEGT. The CDR3 has 17 amino acids. V was clipped by 2 bases and J by 2 bases; unmatched bases: 8. The CDR3: CASSERDRGLRQETQYF. CDR3 DNA: TGTGCCAGCAGTGAACGAGACAGGGGGCTCAGGCAAGAGACCCAGTACTTC.

The V call is TRBV6-5, the J call TRBJ1-1; the match to TRBD1 covers 7 bases. V lost 6 bases, J lost 8 bases, and 9 bases stayed unmatched. This CDR3 region has 13 residues. Germline V gene sequence: CDR1 MNHEY, CDR2 SVGAGI. CDR3 nucleotides: TGTGCCAGCAGCCAAGGGACAGCTGGGGAAGCTTTCTTT. It encodes CASSQGTAGEAFF.

This clone appeared once. CDR3 in DNA: TGTGCCAGCAGCCCACCGACTGGCTACGAGCAGTACTTC. It specifies CASSPPTGYEQYF. This chain joins TRBV5-4 and TRBJ2-7; D is ambiguous. Germline V gene lookup returns CDR1 SGHNT and CDR2 YYREEE (reference sequence). The CDR3 runs 13 residues. Trimming left V 4 bases short and J 3 bases short, with 11 bases between.

This clone has just one count. The chain recombines TRBV20-1 with TRBJ1-1; the D gene is possibly TRBD1 (5 bases). Germline V lookup: CDR1 DFQATT, CDR2 SNEGSKA (reference sequence). Deletions cut 6 bases from V and 7 bases from J, with 12 bases between. The CDR3 is 11 amino acids. The CDR3 loop reads CSAKRQLEAFF. CDR3 DNA: TGCAGTGCCAAAAGACAGCTTGAAGCTTTCTTT.

The rearrangement uses TRBV30 and TRBJ2-7, with 7 bases matching TRBD1. The germline V gene encodes CDR1 GTSNPN and CDR2 SVGIG (reference sequence). This CDR3 spans 17 amino acids. V was clipped by 3 bases and J by 3 bases; unmatched bases: 17. The CDR3 coding sequence is TGTGCCTGGAGGGGCGGGCGAAGGGACAGCGCCGACTACGAGCAGTACTTC. This sequence encodes CAWRGGRRDSADYEQYF.

V is TRBV7-3 and J is TRBJ2-1; TRBD2 matches 9 bases. The junction had 6 bases not matched to a gene; V was cut back by 0 bases and J by 9 bases. The CDR3 contains 15 residues. Germline V lookup: CDR1 SGHTA, CDR2 FQGTGA. The CDR3 is CASSLTRREGIEQFF. The CDR3, as DNA: TGTGCCAGCAGCTTAACGAGGCGGGAGGGTATTGAGCAGTTCTTC.

The chain carries TRBV15 and TRBJ2-1; D is perhaps TRBD2 (6 bases). Germline CDR1 LNHNV, CDR2 YYDKDF (reference sequence). The CDR3 has 15 residues. Trimming cost V 1 base and J 7 bases, with 14 bases left between them. CDR3 protein: CATSRAAGLGNEQFF. The DNA for the CDR3 is TGTGCCACCAGCAGAGCGGCGGGATTGGGAAATGAGCAGTTCTTC.

The V and J genes are TRBV3-1 (or the pseudogene TRBV3-2) and TRBJ1-1; D is unclear. The germline V gene encodes CDR1 LGHDT and CDR2 YNNKEL (reference sequence). V was trimmed by 6 bases and J by 4 bases, leaving 9 bases between them. The CDR3 loop spans 12 amino acids. The CDR3 nucleotides are TGTGCCAGCAGACGCCCGGGCACTGAAGCTTTCTTT. This translates into CASRRPGTEAFF.

The chain is built from TRBV4-1 and TRBJ1-1; a possible D gene is TRBD1 (5 bases). Germline V CDR1 and CDR2: MGHRA, YSYEKL. There are 13 residues in the CDR3. The germline V and J ends were trimmed by 4 bases and 4 bases, with 10 bases remaining between them. CDR3 residues: CASSRGTTTEAFF. CDR3 nucleotides: TGCGCCAGCAGCCGCGGGACGACCACTGAAGCTTTCTTT.

V gene TRBV5-3 combines with J gene TRBJ2-3, with TRBD2 as a possible D gene (5 bases). Being an ORF, TRBV5-3 has a function that is uncertain. The V gene lost 8 bases and the J gene lost 10 bases, with 14 bases spanning the gap. The CDR3 has 11 residues. In DNA, the CDR3 is TGTGCCAGGCCCGACTACCATTCGCAGTATTTT. Amino acids: CARPDYHSQYF.

This chain uses TRBV5-1 with TRBJ2-7, with TRBD2 identical over 11 bases. The CDR3 sequence is 15 residues long. After removal of 4 bases from V and 1 base from J, the junction contained 4 bases not matched to a gene. CDR1 and CDR2 (germline): SGHRS, YFSETQ. CDR3 bases: TGCGCCAGCAGCCAAACTAGCGGGAGTTCCTACGAGCAGTACTTC. Amino acid sequence: CASSQTSGSSYEQYF.

V gene TRBV19 combines with J gene TRBJ1-5; no definite D call. CDR1 LNHDA and CDR2 SQIVND come from the germline V gene (reference sequence). The CDR3 has 13 residues. V lost 9 bases and J 2 bases, leaving 11 bases between the germline ends. CDR3 DNA sequence: TGTGCCAGCCTCGACACAGGCAATCAGCCCCAGCATTTT. Translation gives CASLDTGNQPQHF.

The chain employs TRBV6-5 and TRBJ1-6; TRBD1 agrees at 10 bases. The CDR3 length is 14 residues. V was pared by 6 bases and J by 10 bases, with 6 bases of the junction left unmatched. CDR1 and CDR2 from the germline V gene are MNHEY and SVGAGI. The CDR3 coding sequence is TGTGCCAGCAGCTGGAAGGGACAGGGGTCACCCCTCCACTTT. This encodes CASSWKGQGSPLHF.

The chain recombines TRBV19 with TRBJ1-1, with 12 bases identical to TRBD1. Trimming removed 5 bases from V and 5 bases from J; junction bases left unmatched: 9. Germline V gene sequence: CDR1 LNHDA, CDR2 SQIVND (reference sequence). This CDR3 spans 16 amino acids. CDR3 loop: CASSLGTGGARTEAFF. CDR3 nucleotide sequence: TGTGCCAGTAGTCTGGGGACAGGGGGCGCGAGGACTGAAGCTTTCTTT.

This sequence joins TRBV6-4 and TRBJ2-7, with a weak D call TRBD1 (6 bases). The V end was cut by 4 bases, the J end by 7 bases, with 23 bases between. The germline V gene has CDR1 MRHNA and CDR2 SNTAGT. This CDR3 region has 16 residues. CDR3 nucleotides: TGTGCCAGCAGTGCTACCACAGGGATGGGTTTTGGGGAGCAGTACTTC. Translating it yields CASSATTGMGFGEQYF.

This rearrangement joins TRBV5-1 to TRBJ2-1; 11 nucleotides line up with TRBD2. CDR1 is SGHRS and CDR2 is YFSETQ in the germline V gene. The junction had 14 bases not matched to a gene; V was cut back by 6 bases and J by 12 bases. The CDR3 extends over 15 amino acids. The CDR3 region has the DNA TGCGCCAGCAACCCCGGGACTAGCGGTTTCCCGAGGCAGTTCTTC. Its translation is CASNPGTSGFPRQFF.